A selection of T cell receptor beta chains follows, all from one sample in a study of control samples from healthy donors and cancer patients. Method: immunoSEQ multiplex PCR; TCRdb's copy keeps in-frame clones and lacks some. The sample gives more than 75,000 clones, about 90% of which show up once; less than 7% is in the top ten. The source material was blood. These receptors originate from a man over 45 in good health. Both conserved end residues are part of each CDR3. The order of the fields is V gene, clone size, D gene, J gene, CDR3 protein, CDR3 DNA. A D gene is named only where the DNA matches it firmly. Expanded clones get a size class; other rows say once, few or many, or leave the size out.

v_call: TRBV19
clone_size: .
d_call: TRBD1
j_call: TRBJ1-3
cdr3_aa: CASTGTAFSGNTIYF
cdr3_nt: TGTGCCAGTACCGGGACAGCGTTCTCTGGAAACACCATATATTTT

v_call: TRBV12-3/TRBV12-4
clone_size: .
d_call: .
j_call: TRBJ2-2
cdr3_aa: CASSFPGGELFF
cdr3_nt: TGTGCCAGCAGTTTTCCCGGCGGGGAGCTGTTTTTT

v_call: TRBV9
clone_size: .
d_call: .
j_call: TRBJ1-2
cdr3_aa: CASSVAGTGNYGYTF
cdr3_nt: TGTGCCAGCAGCGTAGCCGGGACCGGCAACTATGGCTACACCTTC

v_call: TRBV18
clone_size: .
d_call: .
j_call: TRBJ2-2
cdr3_aa: CASSNNREGELFF
cdr3_nt: TGTGCCAGCTCTAACAACAGGGAAGGGGAGCTGTTTTTT

v_call: TRBV15
clone_size: .
d_call: .
j_call: TRBJ1-6
cdr3_aa: CATSREEDSPLHF
cdr3_nt: TGTGCCACCAGCAGGGAGGAGGATTCACCCCTCCACTTT

v_call: TRBV5-4
clone_size: .
d_call: TRBD2
j_call: TRBJ2-3
cdr3_aa: CASSPGLAGGTSTDTQYF
cdr3_nt: TGTGCCAGCAGCCCTGGACTAGCGGGGGGGACTAGCACAGATACGCAGTATTTT

v_call: TRBV11-2
clone_size: .
d_call: .
j_call: TRBJ1-2
cdr3_aa: CASSLSPGYGYTF
cdr3_nt: TGTGCCAGCAGCTTAAGCCCAGGCTATGGCTACACCTTC

v_call: TRBV11-2
clone_size: .
d_call: TRBD1
j_call: TRBJ2-7
cdr3_aa: CASSPGQGQGYF
cdr3_nt: TGTGCCAGCAGCCCAGGACAGGGCCAAGGGTACTTC

v_call: TRBV19
clone_size: .
d_call: .
j_call: TRBJ1-3
cdr3_aa: CASSPGASGNTIYF
cdr3_nt: TGTGCCAGTAGCCCAGGGGCCTCTGGAAACACCATATATTTT

v_call: TRBV19
clone_size: .
d_call: .
j_call: TRBJ1-5
cdr3_aa: CASSIVGGRAKPNQPQHF
cdr3_nt: TGTGCCAGTAGTATAGTGGGAGGCAGGGCGAAGCCTAATCAGCCCCAGCATTTT

v_call: TRBV3-1/TRBV3-2
clone_size: once
d_call: .
j_call: TRBJ2-7
cdr3_aa: CASSQDSRYEQYF
cdr3_nt: TGTGCCAGCAGCCAAGATAGTCGCTACGAGCAGTACTTC

v_call: TRBV11-2
clone_size: .
d_call: .
j_call: TRBJ1-3
cdr3_aa: CASSLAVLNTIYF
cdr3_nt: TGTGCCAGCAGCTTAGCAGTATTAAACACCATATATTTT

v_call: TRBV18
clone_size: .
d_call: TRBD1
j_call: TRBJ2-2
cdr3_aa: CASSPRQGAITGELFF
cdr3_nt: TGTGCCAGCTCACCACGACAGGGGGCTATCACCGGGGAGCTGTTTTTT

v_call: TRBV5-6
clone_size: .
d_call: .
j_call: TRBJ1-3
cdr3_aa: CASSVTGSGNTIYF
cdr3_nt: TGTGCCAGCAGCGTGACAGGCTCCGGAAACACCATATATTTT

v_call: TRBV30
clone_size: .
d_call: .
j_call: TRBJ2-2
cdr3_aa: CAWSVLVSYTGELFF
cdr3_nt: TGTGCCTGGAGTGTATTGGTGTCTTACACCGGGGAGCTGTTTTTT

v_call: TRBV11-2
clone_size: .
d_call: TRBD1
j_call: TRBJ1-1
cdr3_aa: CASSLGAGRGDTEAFF
cdr3_nt: TGTGCCAGCAGCTTAGGGGCGGGCAGGGGGGACACTGAAGCTTTCTTT

v_call: TRBV27
clone_size: .
d_call: .
j_call: TRBJ1-1
cdr3_aa: CASSLRQGATEAFF
cdr3_nt: TGTGCCAGCAGTTTACGGCAGGGAGCCACTGAAGCTTTCTTT

v_call: TRBV5-3
clone_size: .
d_call: .
j_call: TRBJ2-6
cdr3_aa: CARSLAGANVLTF
cdr3_nt: TGTGCCAGAAGCTTGGCCGGGGCCAACGTCCTGACTTTC

v_call: TRBV5-1
clone_size: .
d_call: TRBD1
j_call: TRBJ2-3
cdr3_aa: CASSLYRGESSTDTQYF
cdr3_nt: TGCGCCAGCAGCCTCTACAGGGGCGAGTCCAGCACAGATACGCAGTATTTT

v_call: TRBV30
clone_size: once
d_call: .
j_call: TRBJ1-6
cdr3_aa: CAWSEGSQNSPLHF
cdr3_nt: TGTGCCTGGAGTGAGGGCTCCCAAAATTCACCCCTCCACTTT

v_call: TRBV28
clone_size: .
d_call: .
j_call: TRBJ2-5
cdr3_aa: CASSDRVLPGSQYF
cdr3_nt: TGTGCCAGCAGTGACCGGGTCCTACCTGGTTCCCAGTACTTC

v_call: TRBV18
clone_size: .
d_call: TRBD2
j_call: TRBJ2-1
cdr3_aa: CASSPTRTRDRDEQFF
cdr3_nt: TGTGCCAGCTCACCAACTCGGACTAGGGATCGGGATGAGCAGTTCTTC

v_call: TRBV5-1
clone_size: .
d_call: .
j_call: TRBJ2-2
cdr3_aa: CASSLEFTGELFF
cdr3_nt: TGCGCCAGCAGCTTGGAGTTCACCGGGGAGCTGTTTTTT

v_call: TRBV19
clone_size: .
d_call: .
j_call: TRBJ1-4
cdr3_aa: CASSRSRIGTNEKLFF
cdr3_nt: TGTGCCAGTAGTAGATCACGAATTGGCACTAATGAAAAACTGTTTTTT

v_call: TRBV7-8
clone_size: .
d_call: .
j_call: TRBJ1-2
cdr3_aa: CASSLDPTDNYGYTF
cdr3_nt: TGTGCCAGCAGCTTAGATCCGACAGATAACTATGGCTACACCTTC

v_call: TRBV11-2
clone_size: once
d_call: TRBD1
j_call: TRBJ1-4
cdr3_aa: CASSYLGGTANEKLFF
cdr3_nt: TGTGCCAGCAGTTACCTAGGCGGGACAGCTAATGAAAAACTGTTTTTT

v_call: TRBV6-5
clone_size: .
d_call: .
j_call: TRBJ1-1
cdr3_aa: CASRGHTEAFF
cdr3_nt: TGTGCCAGCAGGGGGCACACTGAAGCTTTCTTT

v_call: TRBV2
clone_size: few
d_call: .
j_call: TRBJ1-6
cdr3_aa: CASSRDPQSLHF
cdr3_nt: TGTGCCAGCAGTCGGGACCCCCAATCCCTCCACTTT

v_call: TRBV29-1
clone_size: .
d_call: .
j_call: TRBJ2-5
cdr3_aa: CSVVHGGESPIQETQYF
cdr3_nt: TGCAGCGTTGTCCATGGCGGGGAAAGCCCCATTCAAGAGACCCAGTACTTC

v_call: TRBV7-9
clone_size: .
d_call: TRBD2
j_call: TRBJ2-5
cdr3_aa: CASSLALAGGPETQYF
cdr3_nt: TGTGCCAGCAGCTTAGCGCTAGCGGGGGGGCCGGAGACCCAGTACTTC

v_call: TRBV19
clone_size: .
d_call: .
j_call: TRBJ1-2
cdr3_aa: CATTNTGPLNYGYTF
cdr3_nt: TGTGCCACCACGAACACGGGTCCACTTAACTATGGCTACACCTTC

v_call: TRBV18
clone_size: .
d_call: TRBD1
j_call: TRBJ1-1
cdr3_aa: CASSPDRVAEAFF
cdr3_nt: TGTGCCAGCTCACCCGACAGGGTTGCTGAAGCTTTCTTT

v_call: TRBV19
clone_size: .
d_call: .
j_call: TRBJ1-4
cdr3_aa: CASSIGGGSNEKLFF
cdr3_nt: TGTGCCAGTAGTATAGGAGGGGGGTCTAATGAAAAACTGTTTTTT

v_call: TRBV7-2
clone_size: .
d_call: TRBD2
j_call: TRBJ2-1
cdr3_aa: CASSAGRGGLGEQFF
cdr3_nt: TGTGCCAGCAGCGCTGGGCGGGGGGGCCTGGGTGAGCAGTTCTTC

v_call: TRBV29-1
clone_size: .
d_call: .
j_call: TRBJ1-2
cdr3_aa: CSVPVEGNYGYTF
cdr3_nt: TGCAGCGTTCCCGTGGAGGGTAACTATGGCTACACCTTC

v_call: TRBV10-2
clone_size: .
d_call: TRBD1
j_call: TRBJ2-3
cdr3_aa: CASLRTGGDTQYF
cdr3_nt: TGCGCCAGCCTCCGGACAGGGGGAGATACGCAGTATTTT

v_call: TRBV25-1
clone_size: .
d_call: .
j_call: TRBJ1-1
cdr3_aa: CASSDDRLNTEAFF
cdr3_nt: TGTGCCAGCAGTGATGACAGGTTGAACACTGAAGCTTTCTTT

v_call: TRBV5-6
clone_size: .
d_call: .
j_call: TRBJ1-1
cdr3_aa: CASSIRQWNTEAFF
cdr3_nt: TGTGCCAGCAGCATTCGACAGTGGAACACTGAAGCTTTCTTT

v_call: TRBV23-1
clone_size: .
d_call: TRBD2
j_call: TRBJ2-1
cdr3_aa: CASSHAPGTSSYNEQFF
cdr3_nt: TGCGCCAGCAGTCATGCACCCGGGACTAGCTCCTACAATGAGCAGTTCTTC

v_call: TRBV10-1
clone_size: .
d_call: .
j_call: TRBJ2-7
cdr3_aa: CASSDMTALGMDEQYF
cdr3_nt: TGCGCCAGCAGTGACATGACGGCTCTAGGGATGGACGAGCAGTACTTC

v_call: TRBV5-1
clone_size: once
d_call: TRBD2
j_call: TRBJ2-1
cdr3_aa: CASSLVSGVYNEQFF
cdr3_nt: TGCGCCAGCAGCTTGGTTAGCGGGGTCTACAATGAGCAGTTCTTC

v_call: TRBV5-8
clone_size: .
d_call: .
j_call: TRBJ1-5
cdr3_aa: CASSLLIQPQHF
cdr3_nt: TGTGCCAGCAGCCTCCTAATTCAGCCCCAGCATTTT

v_call: TRBV3-1/TRBV3-2
clone_size: .
d_call: .
j_call: TRBJ2-1
cdr3_aa: CASSLDRGQFF
cdr3_nt: TGTGCCAGCAGCCTCGACAGAGGGCAGTTCTTC

v_call: TRBV7-3
clone_size: .
d_call: TRBD2
j_call: TRBJ2-5
cdr3_aa: CASSPGTSGGAQETQYF
cdr3_nt: TGTGCCAGCAGCCCCGGGACTAGCGGGGGGGCCCAAGAGACCCAGTACTTC

v_call: TRBV19
clone_size: .
d_call: TRBD1
j_call: TRBJ1-2
cdr3_aa: CASSIRDRGVDGYTF
cdr3_nt: TGTGCCAGTAGTATAAGGGACAGGGGTGTCGATGGCTACACCTTC

v_call: TRBV5-1
clone_size: .
d_call: TRBD1
j_call: TRBJ2-2
cdr3_aa: CASSPAWRQGQTGELFF
cdr3_nt: TGCGCCAGCAGCCCGGCCTGGAGACAGGGACAGACCGGGGAGCTGTTTTTT